The TCR beta chain under discussion was sequenced for a study of follicular helper T cells after annual influenza vaccination. General observations from the study: The much larger non-cTfh compartments may have been undersampled. Change in circulating plasmablasts correlated with ICOS+CD38+ cTfh clonality change.

Germline CDR1 reads MGHRA; CDR2 reads YSYEKL. The CDR3 extends over 14 amino acids. Trimming removed 4 bases from V and 8 bases from J; junction bases left unmatched: 8. Profiling relied on immunoSEQ multiplex PCR, and the TCRdb table lists in-frame clones only, not all of them. The table has approximately 9,500 clones, around 81% seen once. As for time point: 2014-2015 season, 7 days after vaccination. Comments on this clone: The antigen remains undetermined.

The chain links TRBV4-1 to TRBJ2-1; 7 bases are shared with TRBD2. This receptor was obtained from an adult who received the influenza vaccine. This sample comprised CXCR5- memory CD4+ T cells sorted from blood, obtained 7 days after influenza vaccination. CDR3 region: CASSPTSLRDEQFF. CDR3 nucleotides: TGCGCCAGCAGCCCGACTAGCCTTCGAGATGAGCAGTTCTTC.